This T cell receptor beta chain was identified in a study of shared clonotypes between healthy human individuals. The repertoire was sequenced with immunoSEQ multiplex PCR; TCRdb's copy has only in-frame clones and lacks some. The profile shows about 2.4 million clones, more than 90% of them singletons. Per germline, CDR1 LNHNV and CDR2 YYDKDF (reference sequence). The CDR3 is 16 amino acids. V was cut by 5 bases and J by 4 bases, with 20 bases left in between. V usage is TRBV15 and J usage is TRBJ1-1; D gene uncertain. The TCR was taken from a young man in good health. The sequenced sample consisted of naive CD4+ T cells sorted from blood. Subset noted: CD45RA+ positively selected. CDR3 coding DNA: TGTGCCACCAGCTTGGGTAGATGGGTAGGGTTCACTGAAGCTTTCTTT. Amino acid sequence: CATSLGRWVGFTEAFF.